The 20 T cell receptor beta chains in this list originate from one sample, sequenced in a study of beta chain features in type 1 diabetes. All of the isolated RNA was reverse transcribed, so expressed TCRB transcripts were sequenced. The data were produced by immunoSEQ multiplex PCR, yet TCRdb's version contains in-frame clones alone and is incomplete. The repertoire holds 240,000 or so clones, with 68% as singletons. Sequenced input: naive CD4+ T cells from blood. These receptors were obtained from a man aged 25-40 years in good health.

The CDR3 sequence is CASSLGGTRETQYF. CDR3 DNA: TGTGCCAGCAGTTTAGGCGGGACCCGTGAGACCCAGTACTTC. This chain joins TRBV28 and TRBJ2-5; D possibly corresponds to TRBD2 (6 bases). In germline, CDR1 is MDHEN, CDR2 SYDVKM. Trimming cost V 2 bases and J 5 bases, with 12 bases left between them. The CDR3 spans 14 residues.

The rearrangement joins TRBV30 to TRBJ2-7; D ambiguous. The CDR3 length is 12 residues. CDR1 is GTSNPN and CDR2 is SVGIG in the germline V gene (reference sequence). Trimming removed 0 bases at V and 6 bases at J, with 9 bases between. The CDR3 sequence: CAWSVTLLEQYF. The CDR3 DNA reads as TGTGCCTGGAGTGTAACACTGCTCGAGCAGTACTTC.

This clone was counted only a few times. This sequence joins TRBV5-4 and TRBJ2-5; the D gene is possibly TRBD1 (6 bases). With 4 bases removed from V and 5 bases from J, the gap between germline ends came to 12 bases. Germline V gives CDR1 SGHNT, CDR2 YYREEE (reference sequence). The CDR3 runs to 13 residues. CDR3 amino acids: CASSPRGVETQYF. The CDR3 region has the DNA TGTGCCAGCAGCCCCAGGGGAGTCGAGACCCAGTACTTC.

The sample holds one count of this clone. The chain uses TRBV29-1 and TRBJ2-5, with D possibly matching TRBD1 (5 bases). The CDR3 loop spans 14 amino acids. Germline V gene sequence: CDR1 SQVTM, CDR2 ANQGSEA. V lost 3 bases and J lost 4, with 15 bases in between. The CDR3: CSVDPSWQGETQYF. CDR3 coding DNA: TGCAGCGTTGACCCTTCATGGCAGGGAGAGACCCAGTACTTC.

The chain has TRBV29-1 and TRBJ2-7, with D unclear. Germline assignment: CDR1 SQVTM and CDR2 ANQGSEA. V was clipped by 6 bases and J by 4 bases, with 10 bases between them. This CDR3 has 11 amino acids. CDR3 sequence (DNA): TGCAGCGTCGGGTTTGATTACGAGCAGTACTTC. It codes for CSVGFDYEQYF.

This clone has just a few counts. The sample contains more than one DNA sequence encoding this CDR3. This CDR3 is CASSPQGQETQYF. For the CDR3, the DNA is TGTGCCAGCAGCCCACAGGGTCAAGAGACCCAGTACTTC. The J gene is TRBJ2-5, the V gene TRBV5-4, with a possible D match to TRBD1 (6 bases). Germline V gene lookup returns CDR1 SGHNT and CDR2 YYREEE (reference sequence). Trimming took 4 bases from V and 2 from J, leaving 9 bases between them. The CDR3 is 13 residues long.

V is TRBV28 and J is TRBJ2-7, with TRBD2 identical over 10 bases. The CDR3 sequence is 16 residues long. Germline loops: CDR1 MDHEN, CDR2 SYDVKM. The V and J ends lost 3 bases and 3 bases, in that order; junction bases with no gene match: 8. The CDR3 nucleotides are TGTGCCAGCAGTTTCTCCGGGACTAGCGTAAGCTACGAGCAGTACTTC. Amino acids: CASSFSGTSVSYEQYF.

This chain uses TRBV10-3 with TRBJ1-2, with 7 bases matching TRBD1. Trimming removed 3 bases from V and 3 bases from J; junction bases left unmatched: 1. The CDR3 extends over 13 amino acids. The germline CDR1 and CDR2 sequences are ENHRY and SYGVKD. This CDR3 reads CAISEGTDYGYTF. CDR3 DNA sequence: TGTGCCATCAGTGAAGGGACAGACTATGGCTACACCTTC.

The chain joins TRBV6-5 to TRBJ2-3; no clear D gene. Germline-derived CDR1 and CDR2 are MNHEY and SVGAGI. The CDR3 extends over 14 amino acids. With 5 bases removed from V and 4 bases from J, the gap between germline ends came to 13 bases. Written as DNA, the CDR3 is TGTGCCAGCAGTCAAGTGCTAGTGGCAGATACGCAGTATTTT. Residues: CASSQVLVADTQYF.

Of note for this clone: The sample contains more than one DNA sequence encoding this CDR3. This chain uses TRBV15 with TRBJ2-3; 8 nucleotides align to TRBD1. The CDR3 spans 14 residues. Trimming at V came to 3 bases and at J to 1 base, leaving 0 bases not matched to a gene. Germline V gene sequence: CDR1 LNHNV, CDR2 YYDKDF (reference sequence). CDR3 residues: CATSRDRGTDTQYF. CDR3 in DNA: TGTGCCACCAGCAGGGACAGGGGCACAGATACGCAGTATTTT.

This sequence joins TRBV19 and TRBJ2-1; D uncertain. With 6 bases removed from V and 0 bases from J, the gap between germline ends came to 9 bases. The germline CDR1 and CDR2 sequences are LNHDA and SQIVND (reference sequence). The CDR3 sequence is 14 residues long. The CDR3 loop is CASSVESSYNEQFF. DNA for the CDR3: TGTGCCAGTAGCGTGGAGAGCTCCTACAATGAGCAGTTCTTC.

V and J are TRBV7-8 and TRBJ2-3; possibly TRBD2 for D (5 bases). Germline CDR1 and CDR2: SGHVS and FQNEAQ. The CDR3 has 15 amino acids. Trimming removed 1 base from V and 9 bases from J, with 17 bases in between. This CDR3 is CASSLGLARVDTQYF. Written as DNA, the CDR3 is TGTGCCAGCAGCTTAGGGCTAGCTCGGGTAGACACGCAGTATTTT.

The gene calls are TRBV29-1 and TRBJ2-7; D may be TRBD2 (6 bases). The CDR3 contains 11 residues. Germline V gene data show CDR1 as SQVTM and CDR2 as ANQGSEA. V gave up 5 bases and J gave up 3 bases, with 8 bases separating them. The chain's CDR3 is CSVRENYEQYF. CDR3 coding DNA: TGCAGCGTTCGGGAGAACTACGAGCAGTACTTC.

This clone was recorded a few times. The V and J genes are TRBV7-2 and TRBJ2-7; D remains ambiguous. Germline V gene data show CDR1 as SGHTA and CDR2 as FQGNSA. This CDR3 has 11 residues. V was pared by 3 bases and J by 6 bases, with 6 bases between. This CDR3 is CASSFRREQYF. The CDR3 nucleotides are TGTGCCAGCAGCTTTCGTCGCGAGCAGTACTTC.

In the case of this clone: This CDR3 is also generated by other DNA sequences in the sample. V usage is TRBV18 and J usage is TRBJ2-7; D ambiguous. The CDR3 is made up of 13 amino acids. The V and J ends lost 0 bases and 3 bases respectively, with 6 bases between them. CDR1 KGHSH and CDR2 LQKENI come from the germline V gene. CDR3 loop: CASSPPSSYEQYF. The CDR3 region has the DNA TGTGCCAGCTCACCACCGAGCAGCTACGAGCAGTACTTC. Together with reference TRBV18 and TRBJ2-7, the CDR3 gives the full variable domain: NAGVMQNPRHLVRRRGQEARLRCSPMKGHSHVYWYRQLPEEGLKFMVYLQKENIIDESGMPKERFSAEFPKEGPSILRIQQVVRGDSAAYFCASSPPSSYEQYFGPGTRLTVT.

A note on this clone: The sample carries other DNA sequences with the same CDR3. The CDR3: CSVGGQTYEQYF. CDR3 coding DNA: TGCAGCGTTGGGGGACAGACTTACGAGCAGTACTTC. The J gene is TRBJ2-7, the V gene TRBV29-1; TRBD1 matches 7 bases. V shed 4 bases, J shed 4 bases, and the junction held 4 bases outside the gene matches. Looked up from germline, CDR1 is SQVTM and CDR2 is ANQGSEA. CDR3 length: 12 residues.

The CDR3 here is CATSRGNRGSSYEQYF. In DNA, the CDR3 is TGTGCCACCAGCAGAGGAAACAGGGGCAGCTCCTACGAGCAGTACTTC. The chain has TRBV15 and TRBJ2-7; 7 bases are a match to TRBD1. This CDR3 comprises 16 residues. Germline CDR1 reads LNHNV; CDR2 reads YYDKDF (reference sequence). Germline trimming cut 1 base from V and 0 bases from J; bases unmatched to any gene: 6.

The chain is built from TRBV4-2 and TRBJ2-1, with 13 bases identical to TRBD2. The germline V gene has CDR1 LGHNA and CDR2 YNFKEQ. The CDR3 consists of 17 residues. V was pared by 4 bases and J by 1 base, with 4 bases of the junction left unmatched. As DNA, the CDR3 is TGTGCCAGCAGCCGGAGGACTAGCGGGGGATCCTACAATGAGCAGTTCTTC. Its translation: CASSRRTSGGSYNEQFF.

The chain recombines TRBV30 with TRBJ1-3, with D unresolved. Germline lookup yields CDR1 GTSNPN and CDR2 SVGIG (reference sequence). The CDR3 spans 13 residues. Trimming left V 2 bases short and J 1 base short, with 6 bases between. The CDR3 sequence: CAWSRQSGNTIYF. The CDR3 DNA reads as TGTGCCTGGAGTAGGCAGTCTGGAAACACCATATATTTT.

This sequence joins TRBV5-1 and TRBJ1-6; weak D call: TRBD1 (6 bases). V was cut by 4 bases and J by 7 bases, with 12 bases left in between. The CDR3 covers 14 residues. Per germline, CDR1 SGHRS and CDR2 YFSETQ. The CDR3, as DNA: TGCGCCAGCAGCCACGGACAGCCCAATTCACCCCTCCACTTT. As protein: CASSHGQPNSPLHF.